Sequencing of this TCR beta chain was carried out in a study of T-cell memory formation after mild COVID-19 (dated by TCRdb to 2020 to 2022). Broadly, across the study: TCR sequence clusters from the two donors were found to be largely donor specific. In two donors, T-cell clones that expanded and contracted after mild COVID-19 were followed by sequencing TCRalpha and TCRbeta repertoires longitudinally. The cohort comprised two young, previously healthy adult volunteers, one female and one male. Findings and caveats that apply to the study as a whole: The study covered only a couple of mild cases, and larger cohorts including severe cases with pre-infection samples were considered necessary. Whether the second-wave clones peaking on day 37 were SARS-CoV-2 specific was not confirmed. Contracting CD4+ clones turned up mainly in the CM and EM memory subsets, whereas EMRA was where CD8+ clones were enriched. Some responding clones were detected in pre-infection memory, suggesting pre-existing cross-reactive memory T cells joined the SARS-CoV-2 response. Clones contracting from day 15 to 85 had balanced CD4/CD8 phenotypes, while a second wave expanding from day 15 to 37 was biased towards CD4+.

The instrument given in TCRdb is Illumina NovaSeq 6000. Using 5'RACE with constant-segment primers, TCRalpha and TCRbeta cDNA libraries were constructed, with sample barcodes and unique molecular identifiers added in the process. Trizol reagent was used to extract RNA from every sample. Amplification of the libraries took two PCR steps, and the second step added a second sample barcode plus Illumina TruSeq adapters. Libraries were sequenced on an Illumina NovaSeq with 2 x 150 bp paired-end reads. The authors' pipeline ran thus. Demultiplexing of reads and collapsing into UMI-guided consensus sequences were performed with migec v1.2.7. With mixcr v2.1.11, UMI consensuses were aligned to TRA and TRB V and J templates and assembled into clonotypes. A clonotype was counted as expanded or contracted only when both edgeR and NoisET called the clonotype significant, with the noise models trained on biological replicates. For edgeR calls, the thresholds were a false discovery rate-adjusted p below 0.01 and a log2 fold-change of 1. As an exploratory analysis of dynamics, max-normalized trajectories of the 1000 most abundant clonotypes were examined by PCA with hierarchical clustering. Each responding clone was given a CD4 or CD8 phenotype based on the CD4+ and CD8+ repertoires, which had been sequenced separately. The raw public data were reprocessed by TCRdb itself: fastp quality trimming at Q25, MiXCR clonotype calling, in-frame beta chains only. Each CDR3 protein appears once, grouped with its most common genes and DNA. What appears here as the V and J calls and clone size reflects TCRdb's work, not the paper's. Counted in this sample were under 600,000 distinct CDR3 sequences; roughly 20% of them appeared once. The ten largest make up around 7.7% of the sample.

This clonotype was seen only a few times. No cognate antigen has been identified for it. The input lacks base qualities; no much larger clone sits a single base away. As encoded in the germline V gene (reference sequence), CDR1 is DFQATT while CDR2 is SNEGSKA. V and J lose 5 bases and 7 bases, and a span of 21 bases separates them. The cysteine opens and the phenylalanine closes a CDR3 of 15 amino acids. Only CDR3 DNA is held: 45 bases, read in frame from base 1. Ficoll-Paque density gradient centrifugation was the method used to isolate PBMCs. This receptor chain uses TRBV20-1 and TRBJ1-5; the D gene is perhaps TRBD1, from 5 matching bases. This TCR derives from an adult woman who had mild COVID-19 (a few samples of this study predate the infection). The sample titles of this study are shuffled in the database, so cell type and time point are left out; the donor was told from shared clones. Sequenced: PBMCs or a T cell subset sorted from them (not recorded which). The nucleotide sequence is given as TGCAGTGCTCCCGGTGGGGGTTGGCAGGGCCAGCCCCAGCATTTT. It is translated as CSAPGGGWQGQPQHF.